This record covers a single T cell receptor beta chain. This specimen comes from a study of OX40 agonist ivuxolimab in advanced cancers. Background on the study: Ivuxolimab was administered intravenously to patients at 0.01 to 10 mg/kg every 2 weeks. Earlier treatment with anti-PD-1, anti-PD-L1 or anti-CTLA-4 was permitted, and over 35% had received some.

The study sampled blood at baseline, cycle 4 day 1, and cycle 7 day 1. The table came from immunoSEQ multiplex PCR; TCRdb's copy has only in-frame clones and leaves some out. The data show some 60,000 clones, 91% seen once. The sequence derives from an adult with an advanced solid tumor such as melanoma, head and neck, liver or kidney cancer. Here the sequenced sample was CD4+ or CD8+ T cells sorted from blood, taken in a trial of the OX40 agonist ivuxolimab.

The CDR3 coding sequence is TGTGCCAGCAGCTTGCCGACAGTAGAGACCCAGTACTTC. Translation gives CASSLPTVETQYF. The chain has TRBV5-4 and TRBJ2-5, with D possibly being TRBD1 (5 bases). Germline values: CDR1 SGHNT, CDR2 YYREEE (reference sequence). V was shortened by 1 base and J by 4 bases, with 8 bases between the two germline ends. This CDR3 comprises 13 residues.